This entry lists 23 T cell receptor beta chains sequenced from one sample in a study of neurological immune-mediated disorders. A single record per CDR3 protein comes from TCRdb applying MiXCR to the 5' RACE reads. The table includes 93,000 or so distinct CDR3 sequences, 11% detected once. The sample's time point: longitudinal time-point 3. The sequencing input was PBMCs. Receptor source: a female donor with HTLV-1-associated myelopathy (HAM/TSP).

This clonotype occurred a few times. V gene TRBV5-6 combines with J gene TRBJ1-5; a possible D gene is TRBD1 (6 bases). CDR1 is SGHDT, CDR2 YYEEEE, per germline. CDR3 size: 13 residues. Trimming pared 3 bases from V and 10 bases from J, leaving 14 bases between. The CDR3 loop reads CASSYAPGAPQHF. The CDR3 DNA reads TGTGCCAGCAGCTATGCACCGGGGGCCCCCCAGCATTTT. The variable domain in full, completed from reference TRBV5-6 and TRBJ1-5, reads DAGVTQSPTHLIKTRGQQVTLRCSPKSGHDTVSWYQQALGQGPQFIFQYYEEEERQRGNFPDRFSGHQFPNYSSELNVNALLLGDSALYLCASSYAPGAPQHFGDGTRLSIL.

In this sample, this clonotype turned up many times. The DNA for the CDR3 is TGCGCCAGCAGCCCCCTCCCCGGCAATCAGCCCCAGCATTTT. Its protein is CASSPLPGNQPQHF. The chain couples TRBV5-1 to TRBJ1-5, with D uncertain. This CDR3 contains 14 residues. Germline CDR1 and CDR2: SGHRS and YFSETQ. V was clipped by 4 bases and J by 2 bases, with 10 bases between them.

This clonotype came up many times. This chain uses TRBV5-1 with TRBJ2-3; 8 bases align to TRBD2. The V and J ends lost 1 base and 3 bases, in that order; junction bases with no gene match: 13. This CDR3 has 18 amino acids. Germline-derived CDR1 and CDR2 are SGHRS and YFSETQ. Here the CDR3 DNA reads TGCGCCAGCAGCTTGAGGCTAGCGGGTTTTGGGTCGACAGATACGCAGTATTTT. It codes for CASSLRLAGFGSTDTQYF.

This clonotype was picked up many times. V is TRBV5-1 and J is TRBJ1-1; TRBD1 matches at 7 bases. Germline V lookup: CDR1 SGHRS, CDR2 YFSETQ. V gave up 0 bases and J gave up 0 bases; unmatched junction bases: 5. The CDR3 covers 16 residues. The CDR3 DNA follows: TGCGCCAGCAGCTTGGGATACAGGGGTATGAACACTGAAGCTTTCTTT. This gives the protein CASSLGYRGMNTEAFF.

Only a few counts were recorded for this clonotype. The gene calls are TRBV10-3 and TRBJ2-3, with 8 bases identical to TRBD2. The CDR3 extends over 15 amino acids. With V trimmed by 6 bases and J by 3 bases, 8 bases remained unmatched. Germline V lookup: CDR1 ENHRY, CDR2 SYGVKD. The CDR3, as DNA: TGTGCCATCAGGGGAGCGGGGGCCGGTACAGATACGCAGTATTTT. Its protein product is CAIRGAGAGTDTQYF.

This clonotype was seen at least ten times. This chain uses TRBV9 with TRBJ2-1; 7 positions match TRBD1. Per the germline V gene, CDR1 is SGDLS and CDR2 is YYNGEE. The V gene end was trimmed by 6 bases and the J gene end by 7 bases; junction bases not matched to a gene: 7. The length of the CDR3 is 13 residues. The DNA for the CDR3 is TGTGCCAGCACGAGGGGGCTCTTAAATGAGCAGTTCTTC. Its protein is CASTRGLLNEQFF.

Of note for this clonotype: One junction end disagrees with the germline gene, perhaps due to a read error. The J gene is TRBJ2-3, the V gene TRBV29-1; TRBD2 aligns across 8 bases. The CDR3 length is 15 residues. CDR1 is SQVTM, CDR2 ANQGSEA, per germline. The CDR3 reads CSVEIAGSSTYTQYF. The CDR3 region has the DNA TGCAGCGTTGAAATAGCGGGATCTAGCACATATACGCAGTATTTT.

At least ten counts were recorded for this clonotype. J is TRBJ1-2 and V is TRBV20-1; no firm D call. This CDR3 is built from 13 residues. V lost 3 bases and J lost 4, with 12 bases in between. Germline lookup yields CDR1 DFQATT and CDR2 SNEGSKA (reference sequence). As DNA, the CDR3 is TGCAGTGCTAGTAGGATCGGTGGCTATGGCTACACCTTC. Its protein is CSASRIGGYGYTF.

This clonotype was seen at least ten times. The CDR3 region is CASSLGSDRAGANVLTF. For the CDR3, the DNA is TGCGCCAGCAGCTTGGGGTCCGACAGGGCTGGGGCCAACGTCCTGACTTTC. This chain connects TRBV5-1 to TRBJ2-6, with 7 bases that match TRBD1. The junction had 5 bases not matched to a gene; V was cut back by 0 bases and J by 2 bases. Germline-derived CDR1 and CDR2 are SGHRS and YFSETQ. The CDR3 extends over 17 amino acids.

This clonotype was observed at least ten times. The gene calls are TRBV7-7 and TRBJ2-1; a possible D gene is TRBD2 (5 bases). Between the trimmed V and J ends, which lost 4 bases and 7 bases, there was a span of 11 bases. The CDR3 contains 13 residues. From germline, CDR1 is SSHAT and CDR2 FNYEAQ (reference sequence). The CDR3 bases are TGTGCCAGCAGCTCCCAGCCGGGGAATGAGCAGTTCTTC. It yields the protein CASSSQPGNEQFF.

This clonotype was seen ten or more times. The V and J genes are TRBV10-3 and TRBJ1-6; TRBD1 matches 7 bases. V shed 0 bases and J 10 bases; nucleotides not matched to a gene: 3. Germline CDR1 reads ENHRY; CDR2 reads SYGVKD. The CDR3 loop spans 14 amino acids. The CDR3 here is CAISESGGSSPLHF. The DNA for the CDR3 is TGTGCCATCAGTGAGTCAGGGGGCAGCTCACCCCTCCACTTT.

The sample holds many counts of this clonotype. The chain carries TRBV7-2 and TRBJ2-1, with 9 bases identical to TRBD2. V was pared by 1 base and J by 14 bases, with 12 bases of the junction left unmatched. From germline, CDR1 is SGHTA and CDR2 FQGNSA. This CDR3 has 15 residues. This chain's CDR3 is CASSLGFVAGGLEFF. CDR3 nucleotide sequence: TGTGCCAGCAGCTTAGGATTTGTCGCGGGGGGGCTAGAGTTCTTC.

This clonotype was observed at least ten times. The chain has TRBV5-1 and TRBJ2-5; D could derive from TRBD1 or TRBD2 (5 bases each). V was pared by 2 bases and J by 5 bases, with 16 bases between. Per the germline V gene, CDR1 is SGHRS and CDR2 is YFSETQ. The CDR3 spans 15 residues. CDR3 loop: CASSFGTGGMETQYF. The DNA of the CDR3 is TGCGCCAGCAGCTTCGGGACGGGTGGAATGGAGACCCAGTACTTC. The complete variable domain, with remaining parts taken from reference TRBV5-1 and TRBJ2-5, reads KAGVTQTPRYLIKTRGQQVTLSCSPISGHRSVSWYQQTPGQGLQFLFEYFSETQRNKGNFPGRFSGRQFSNSRSEMNVSTLELGDSALYLCASSFGTGGMETQYFGPGTRLLVL.

In its sample, this clonotype was seen many times. The chain links TRBV12-3 or TRBV12-4 to TRBJ2-2, with D unresolved. CDR3 size: 13 residues. The V gene lost 5 bases and the J gene lost 4 bases, with 8 bases spanning the gap. CDR3: CASSTSSTGELFF. The CDR3 coding sequence is TGTGCCAGCAGTACCTCGAGCACCGGGGAGCTGTTTTTT.

The chain has TRBV20-1 and TRBJ2-5; D is possibly TRBD2 (5 bases). The CDR3 sequence is 12 residues long. Germline CDR1 and CDR2: DFQATT and SNEGSKA (reference sequence). The V end was cut by 5 bases, the J end by 4 bases, with 11 bases between. The CDR3 nucleotides read TGCAGTGCTTGGACCCGGGGAGAGACCCAGTACTTC. It translates to CSAWTRGETQYF.

In its sample, this clonotype was seen many times. This sequence joins TRBV5-1 and TRBJ2-7; 7 bases are shared with TRBD1. This CDR3 spans 14 amino acids. Germline trimming cut 4 bases from V and 4 bases from J; bases unmatched to any gene: 8. Germline assignment: CDR1 SGHRS and CDR2 YFSETQ. In DNA, the CDR3 is TGCGCCAGCAGCCTCCAGGGGGTACGGTACGAGCAGTACTTC. Protein: CASSLQGVRYEQYF.

This clonotype was picked up many times. The rearrangement joins TRBV5-1 to TRBJ2-7; 8 bases agree with TRBD1. The CDR3 sequence is 16 residues long. Germline values: CDR1 SGHRS, CDR2 YFSETQ. Trimming cost V 4 bases and J 3 bases; bases outside gene matches: 12. Here the CDR3 DNA reads TGCGCCAGCAGCAGCGGTGGGACAGGAGATTTCTACGAGCAGTACTTC. Amino acid sequence: CASSSGGTGDFYEQYF.

This clonotype was counted ten times or more. V is TRBV20-1 and J is TRBJ2-5; D remains unclear. This CDR3 is built from 13 residues. Trimming removed 4 bases at V and 5 bases at J, with 14 bases between. Germline CDR1 is DFQATT and CDR2 is SNEGSKA (reference sequence). CDR3 amino acids: CSANYLGPETQYF. DNA of the CDR3: TGCAGTGCTAACTACCTCGGGCCGGAGACCCAGTACTTC.

This clonotype was counted at least ten times. The CDR3 loop is CASSNSLITEAFF. The CDR3 DNA follows: TGCGCCAGCAGCAACAGCCTGATCACTGAAGCTTTCTTT. The chain employs TRBV5-1 and TRBJ1-1; D not resolved. Germline V gene data show CDR1 as SGHRS and CDR2 as YFSETQ. This CDR3 is built from 13 residues. The V and J ends lost 4 bases and 4 bases respectively, with 11 bases between them.

This clonotype was seen repeatedly, ten times or more. CDR3: CASGGAYSNQPQHF. The DNA for the CDR3 is TGTGCCTCCGGGGGGGCTTATAGCAATCAGCCCCAGCATTTT. The V gene is TRBV6-6, the J gene TRBJ1-5; the D gene is possibly TRBD1 (6 bases). V lost 11 bases and J lost 0, with 14 bases in between. Germline-derived CDR1 and CDR2 are MNHNY and SVGAGI (reference sequence). This CDR3 is 14 amino acids long.

Details on this clonotype: Its ends do not fully match the called genes, so a read error is possible. The chain employs TRBV3-1 and TRBJ2-2; 8 bases fit TRBD2. In germline, CDR1 is LGHDT, CDR2 YNNKEL (reference sequence). The CDR3 length is 16 residues. DNA of the CDR3: TGTGTCAGCAGGAGATACCTAGCGGGGAACACCGGGGAGCTGTTTTTT. Amino acid sequence: CVSRRYLAGNTGELFF.

This clonotype was counted ten times or more. This sequence joins TRBV7-2 and TRBJ2-5; 7 bases are a match to TRBD2. CDR1 SGHTA and CDR2 FQGNSA come from the germline V gene. V lost 3 bases, J lost 5 bases, and 6 bases stayed unmatched. CDR3 size: 14 residues. DNA for the CDR3: TGTGCCAGCAGCTTGATCCGGGACTATGAGACCCAGTACTTC. It translates to CASSLIRDYETQYF.

Only a few counts were recorded for this clonotype. The rearrangement links TRBV14 to TRBJ2-7, with D tentatively TRBD2 (6 bases). Germline CDR1 is SGHDN and CDR2 is FVKESK. The CDR3 contains 16 residues. V was trimmed by 2 bases and J by 2 bases, leaving 16 bases between them. Written as DNA, the CDR3 is TGTGCCAGCAGCCAACAACATCGTTGGGGGGCCTACGAGCAGTACTTC. Translation gives CASSQQHRWGAYEQYF.